The table lists the clone carrying this T cell receptor beta chain with a count of one. Other nucleotide sequences from this sample produce the same CDR3. The data belong to a study of shared T cell receptors in the human thymus. The method was immunoSEQ multiplex PCR; TCRdb's version includes in-frame clones alone and lacks a portion of them. The data hold 500,000 to 850,000 clones, with approximately 89% observed a single time. CDR1 SGHRS and CDR2 YFSETQ come from the germline V gene. The V segment lost 3 bases and the J segment 13 bases; nucleotides outside the gene matches: 18. This CDR3 region has 17 residues. This same sample was also part of a study on human thymus T cells. From that second work: Resections were taken during corrective heart surgery, and the thymus tissue came from these. There were highly overlapping thymic repertoires among unrelated individuals, as related research reported.

Material for sequencing was thymocytes. The origin of this receptor is a boy in the first two years of life with a congenital heart defect. V usage is TRBV5-1 and J usage is TRBJ1-6, with TRBD1 matching over 8 bases. CDR3 bases: TGCGCCAGCAGCTCATGGGCCCGGGGGACAGGTGGTTCCCCCCTCCACTTT. Encoded protein: CASSSWARGTGGSPLHF.